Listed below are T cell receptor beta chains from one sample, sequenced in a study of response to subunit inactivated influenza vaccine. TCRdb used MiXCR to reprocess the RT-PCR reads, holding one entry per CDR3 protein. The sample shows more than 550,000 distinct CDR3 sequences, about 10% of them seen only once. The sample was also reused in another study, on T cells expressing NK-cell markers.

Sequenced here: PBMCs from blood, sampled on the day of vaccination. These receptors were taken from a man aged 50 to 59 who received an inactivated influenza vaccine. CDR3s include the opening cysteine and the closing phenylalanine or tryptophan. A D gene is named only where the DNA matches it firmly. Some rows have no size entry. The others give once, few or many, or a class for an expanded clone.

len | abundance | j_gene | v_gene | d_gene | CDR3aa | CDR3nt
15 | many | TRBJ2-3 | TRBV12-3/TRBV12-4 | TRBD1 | CASRRDRGSTDTQYF | TGTGCCAGCAGAAGGGACAGGGGTAGCACAGATACGCAGTATTTT
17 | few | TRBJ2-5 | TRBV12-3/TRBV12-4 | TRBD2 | CASSIRLAGGRRETQYF | TGTGCCAGCAGTATAAGACTAGCGGGGGGAAGGAGAGAGACCCAGTACTTC
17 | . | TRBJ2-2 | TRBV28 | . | CASSTPVLIGSTGELFF | TGTGCCAGCAGTACCCCCGTCCTCATAGGGAGCACCGGGGAGCTGTTTTTT
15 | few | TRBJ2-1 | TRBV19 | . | CASSRDRTAYNEQFF | TGTGCCAGTAGTAGGGACCGGACCGCCTACAATGAGCAGTTCTTC
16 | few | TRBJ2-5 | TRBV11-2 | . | CASSLGVLALEETQYF | TGTGCCAGCAGCTTGGGGGTCTTAGCCCTGGAAGAGACCCAGTACTTC
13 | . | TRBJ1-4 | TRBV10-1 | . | CASSGSTNEKLFF | TGCGCCAGCAGTGGTTCAACTAATGAAAAACTGTTTTTT
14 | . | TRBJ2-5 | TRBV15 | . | CATSRDLPIETQYF | TGTGCCACCAGCAGAGATCTACCTATAGAGACCCAGTACTTC
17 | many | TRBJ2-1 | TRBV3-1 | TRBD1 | CASSQRRTGGSKNEQFF | TGTGCCAGCAGCCAACGAAGGACAGGGGGCAGCAAGAATGAGCAGTTCTTC
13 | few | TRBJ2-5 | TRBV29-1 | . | CSVERLVRETQYF | TGCAGCGTTGAAAGACTGGTCCGAGAGACCCAGTACTTC
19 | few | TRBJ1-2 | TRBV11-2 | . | CASSPLSGRVVEASYGYTF | TGTGCCAGCAGCCCCTTATCGGGCAGGGTGGTAGAAGCTAGCTATGGCTACACCTTC
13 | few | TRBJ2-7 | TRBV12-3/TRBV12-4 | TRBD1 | CASGDRYSYEQYF | TGTGCCAGCGGGGACAGGTATTCCTACGAGCAGTACTTC